This entry features one T cell receptor (beta chain) sequence. This clonotype has at least ten counts. The antigen it recognizes is unknown. No much larger clone exists at a distance of one base, and base qualities are not known. This record comes from a study of T cells in Graves' hyperthyroidism and ophthalmopathy (dated by TCRdb to the late 2010s). Regarding the study in general: Peripheral blood samples were taken at initial diagnosis, before any treatment was given. To identify distinguishing TCR V-J signatures, a discovery cohort of around 100 patients was used, comprising 43 with Graves' ophthalmopathy and 55 to 65 with stable Graves' hyperthyroidism. Prospective prediction of ophthalmopathy was tested in an independent validation cohort consisting of fewer than 20 hyperthyroidism patients and some 15 patients who later progressed to ophthalmopathy. The roughly 91 discovery patients were randomly split 7:3 into training and test sets. Thyroid tissue and blood T-cell repertoires from about six Graves' hyperthyroidism patients were also compared in the study. Following sampling, methimazole starting at 30 mg daily was given to hyperthyroidism patients, and high-dose intravenous methylprednisolone was given to ophthalmopathy patients. The paper reports TCR Vbeta CDR3 sequencing of over 120 peripheral blood samples: some 44 ophthalmopathy, over 70 hyperthyroidism and approximately 17 progressor patients.

Points the paper makes about the study in general: Blood samples also contained most of the expanded thyroid clonotypes (frequency above 0.001), which suggests that blood repertoires may reflect thyroid immune responses. In validation, the model predicted progression to ophthalmopathy with just under 71% sensitivity and over 72% specificity, a median of around 6.6 months before onset. A model built on a 13 V-J signature distinguished ophthalmopathy from stable hyperthyroidism, reaching 85% to 90% sensitivity and around 82% specificity in cross-validation and 80%/75% in testing. Sample size was not statistically predetermined, and blinding of investigators to group allocation was not performed.

The germline V gene (reference sequence) supplies CDR1 GTSNPN and CDR2 SVGIG. The CDR3 spans 13 residues, from the cysteine through the phenylalanine. The only DNA kept is the CDR3, 39 bases in frame from the first base. The V and J ends are trimmed by 3 bases and 6 bases, leaving 14 bases between them. Ophthalmopathy patients had moderately to severely active disease, Clinical Activity Score of at least 3, NOSPECS grade of at least 4, and duration under 3 months. Patients with uncontrolled infections, other autoimmune diseases, pregnancy or lactation were excluded. Diagnoses were established on the basis of clinical symptoms, serum thyroxine and TRAb, thyroid ultrasound, and orbital computed tomography. Ficoll-Paque density gradient centrifugation was used to isolate PBMCs from approximately 10 ml of fresh peripheral blood. Total RNA was extracted using Trizol reagent, and RNA quality was assessed on an Agilent 2100 Bioanalyzer.

The TCR beta CDR3 regions were amplified from RNA transcripts. For the first round of RT-PCR on the TCR CDR3, the HTBI primer set was used together with the Qiagen OneStep RT-PCR kit. The libraries were constructed in a second round of multiplex PCR and then size-selected and purified. The libraries were sequenced on an Illumina HiSeq2000 using paired-end 100 bp reads. Concerning the study's data processing: SOAPnuke was used to process the raw data, throwing out any read that contained adapters or uncalled bases, had a mean Phred below 15, or lacked an exact constant-primer or identifier match. High-quality paired reads were merged with COPE v1.2.5, and unique nucleotide sequences were defined as clonotypes. MiTCR v1.1 was used to align the clonotypes against IMGT TRBV, TRBD and TRBJ reference segments. Only V-J combinations with frequency above 0.0001, covering 99% to 99.2% of repertoires, were analysed. A TCS score was defined as the ratio of F50 (clonal expansion) to E x V (chaos), with BLOSUM62-based TCRdist applied between CDR3 peptides within each V-J. Welch's t-statistics and random forest reduced 500 to 550 V-J features to under 15, which were used in a naive Bayes classifier (R e1071). TCRdb itself trimmed the public reads at Q25 with fastp, ran MiXCR and retained productive beta chains. CDR3 protein sequences are deduplicated, and each keeps its most common genes and DNA. The V and J calls and clone size are TCRdb's, not the authors'. Across this sample there are about 250,000 distinct CDR3 sequences, with 24% seen only once. Together, the top ten hold roughly 32% of the sample.

Sequencing was done on a sample of blood. The TCR was taken from a woman aged 40 to 50 with Graves' ophthalmopathy. Here the chain combines TRBV30 and TRBJ1-2; confidence is insufficient to name the D gene. Read as DNA, the sequence is TGTGCCTGGAGCCTAACCGGCCTGGATGGCTACACCTTC. The translation is CAWSLTGLDGYTF.